This record looks at one T cell receptor (beta chain) sequence and its context. These data come from a study of blood T cell repertoires in COVID-19. Study summary: Specimens from acute and convalescent COVID-19 originated in the United States, Italy and Spain. From T cells, B-cell-depleted T cells, or PBMCs came the material, which was cDNA or gDNA.

Under the authors' procedure: By means of reference gene primer amplification, nucleated cell counts were estimated. Only in-frame clones appear in the TCRdb table, and some are missing; sequencing was by immunoSEQ multiplex PCR. Clone size and V and J calls were adopted from that table, with D and trimming inferred from the DNA. The sample lists about 100,000 clones; 85% to 90% were seen once. The CDR3 loop spans 15 amino acids. Germline lookup yields CDR1 MNHEY and CDR2 SVGEGT. V was clipped by 5 bases and J by 4 bases; unmatched bases: 7. The sample comprised peripheral blood. This rearrangement joins TRBV6-2 or TRBV6-3 to TRBJ1-2; TRBD1 matches at 10 bases. The sequence was obtained from a human donor in a cohort sampled during active COVID-19. DNA for the CDR3: TGTGCCAGCAGTGATCCGGGACAGGGGAGCTATGGCTACACCTTC. Residues: CASSDPGQGSYGYTF.